Below are 14 T cell receptor beta chains sequenced from a single sample in a study of CD4 T cells in relation to SARS-CoV-2 and coronaviruses. No cognate antigen is known for these TCRs. Some clones are missing from TCRdb's copy, which holds only in-frame ones; the method was immunoSEQ multiplex PCR. The repertoire holds just over 35,000 clones, with roughly four fifths as singletons. Material: naive CD4+ T cells from PBMCs, cultured in vitro. Subset defined: naive CD4+ T cells isolated by negative enrichment. These receptors all come from an adult with COVID-19.

The genes are TRBV27 and TRBJ1-6; D is uncertain. The CDR3 is made up of 13 amino acids. Germline V gene lookup returns CDR1 MNHEY and CDR2 SMNVEV (reference sequence). Trimming shortened V by 7 bases and J by 3 bases, and 7 bases separated the two germline ends. The CDR3 here is CASKPRYNSPLHF. DNA for the CDR3: TGTGCCAGCAAACCCCGCTATAATTCACCCCTCCACTTT.

V gene TRBV9 combines with J gene TRBJ2-5; TRBD1 agrees at 7 bases. Per germline, CDR1 SGDLS and CDR2 YYNGEE. Trimming took 7 bases from V and 2 from J; bases not matched to a gene: 5. The CDR3 is made up of 13 amino acids. The CDR3 sequence: CASATGTQETQYF. CDR3 coding DNA: TGTGCCAGCGCGACAGGGACGCAAGAGACCCAGTACTTC.

In regard to this clone: This may arise from a read error, as a much more abundant clone is one base away. The rearrangement links TRBV25-1 to TRBJ2-6, with D uncertain. The germline V and J ends were trimmed by 2 bases and 0 bases, with 2 bases remaining between them. The CDR3 is 14 amino acids. Germline loops: CDR1 MGHDK, CDR2 SYGVNS. The CDR3 DNA reads as TGTGCCAGCAGTGAAAGCTCTGGGGCCAACGTCCTGACTTTC. It encodes CASSESSGANVLTF.

The V call is TRBV19, the J call TRBJ2-7, with D uncertain. Trimming removed 3 bases from V and 6 bases from J, with 6 bases in between. This CDR3 region has 11 residues. Germline V gives CDR1 LNHDA, CDR2 SQIVND (reference sequence). The DNA for the CDR3 is TGTGCCAGTAGTATGGATGGCGAGCAGTACTTC. It translates to CASSMDGEQYF.

This chain joins TRBV2 and TRBJ1-6; D is perhaps TRBD1 (5 bases). The CDR3 consists of 15 residues. Per germline, CDR1 SNHLY and CDR2 FYNNEI. The V end was cut by 2 bases, the J end by 10 bases, with 15 bases between. The CDR3 DNA sequence: TGTGCCAGCAGTGAAAGGGGATCGGGGGGATCACCCCTCCACTTT. It specifies CASSERGSGGSPLHF.

This rearrangement joins TRBV5-4 to TRBJ2-1; 12 nucleotides line up with TRBD2. The CDR3 has 17 residues. Germline V lookup: CDR1 SGHNT, CDR2 YYREEE (reference sequence). With 4 bases clipped from V and 7 bases from J, the junction kept 12 bases outside the gene matches. CDR3 region: CASSPQGLAGGPNEQFF. The CDR3 DNA sequence: TGTGCCAGCAGCCCCCAGGGCCTAGCGGGAGGGCCTAATGAGCAGTTCTTC.

This clone occurred once. This chain joins TRBV2 and TRBJ2-2; 7 bases line up with TRBD2. This CDR3 is built from 15 residues. V was clipped by 8 bases and J by 4 bases; unmatched bases: 10. Germline values: CDR1 SNHLY, CDR2 FYNNEI. The CDR3 sequence: CASGSRTSPTGELFF. The CDR3 nucleotides are TGTGCCAGCGGTTCGAGGACTAGTCCCACCGGGGAGCTGTTTTTT.

This chain links TRBV20-1 with TRBJ2-7, with D tentatively TRBD1 (6 bases). CDR1 is DFQATT, CDR2 SNEGSKA, per germline (reference sequence). CDR3 length equals 15 residues. Trimming left V 3 bases short and J 8 bases short, with 23 bases between. CDR3 in amino acids: CSASSSDRLWGKQYF. The CDR3 coding sequence is TGCAGTGCTAGTTCGAGCGACAGGCTCTGGGGGAAGCAGTACTTC.

There are a few counts of this clone. The chain couples TRBV6-1 to TRBJ2-1; 7 bases fit TRBD2. The CDR3 is 14 amino acids. Germline trimming cut 0 bases from V and 4 bases from J; bases unmatched to any gene: 0. CDR1 MNHNS and CDR2 SASEGT come from the germline V gene. CDR3 residues: CASSEAGGYNEQFF. The CDR3 DNA is TGTGCCAGCAGTGAAGCGGGAGGGTACAATGAGCAGTTCTTC.

A note on this clone: The junction shows a germline mismatch at one end, possibly a read error. The chain carries TRBV15 and TRBJ2-1; possibly TRBD2 for D (6 bases). The CDR3 contains 17 residues. Germline V lookup: CDR1 LNHNV, CDR2 YYDKDF (reference sequence). For the CDR3, the DNA is TGTGCCACCAGCAGAGAGGCCCCGTGGGACTCCAACAATGAGCAGTTCTTC. It translates to CATSREAPWDSNNEQFF.

V is TRBV28 and J is TRBJ2-6; D gene ambiguous. The germline V gene encodes CDR1 MDHEN and CDR2 SYDVKM. This CDR3 spans 14 amino acids. Trimming shortened V by 7 bases and J by 2 bases, and 9 bases separated the two germline ends. CDR3 in DNA: TGTGCCAGCAAGACTTCGCCTGGGGCCAACGTCCTGACTTTC. Translated: CASKTSPGANVLTF.

The chain is built from TRBV7-2 and TRBJ2-3; D is unclear. The germline V gene encodes CDR1 SGHTA and CDR2 FQGNSA. This CDR3 is 12 amino acids long. V gave up 2 bases and J gave up 5 bases, with 5 bases separating them. For the CDR3, the DNA is TGTGCCAGCAGCTTAAATCAAGATACGCAGTATTTT. This encodes CASSLNQDTQYF.

This chain joins TRBV7-3 and TRBJ2-5; D perhaps matches TRBD2 (6 bases). Per germline, CDR1 SGHTA and CDR2 FQGTGA. The CDR3 runs 13 residues. The ends were cut back, 5 bases at V and 1 base at J, with 8 bases in the middle. The chain's CDR3 is CASSRSGQETQYF. The CDR3 DNA reads as TGTGCCAGCAGCCGTAGCGGCCAAGAGACCCAGTACTTC.

The V and J genes are TRBV5-5 and TRBJ2-7, with no clear D. Germline-derived CDR1 and CDR2 are SGHKS and YYEKEE (reference sequence). The ends were cut back, 4 bases at V and 1 base at J, with 6 bases in the middle. CDR3 length: 12 amino acids. CDR3 protein: CASSVYSYEQYF. The CDR3 nucleotides read TGTGCCAGCAGCGTTTATTCCTACGAGCAGTACTTC. Full variable domain (rest looked up from reference TRBV5-5 and TRBJ2-7): DAGVTQSPTHLIKTRGQQVTLRCSPISGHKSVSWYQQVLGQGPQFIFQYYEKEERGRGNFPDRFSARQFPNYSSELNVNALLLGDSALYLCASSVYSYEQYFGPGTRLTVT.